These T cell receptor beta chains were read from a single sample in a study of T cell responses to AZD1222 COVID-19 vaccine. Sequencing was performed with immunoSEQ multiplex PCR; in TCRdb, only in-frame clones are kept and a portion is missing. The profile shows approximately 200,000 clones, 80% to 95% of them singletons. Sequenced material: peripheral blood, taken 28 days after the second AZD1222 dose. The receptors come from an adult who received the AZD1222 COVID-19 vaccine. The conserved cysteine and the conserved F or W are not part of the CDR3 here. The order of the fields is J gene, V gene, CDR3 protein.

TRBJ1-5 | TRBV29-1 | SVEQQDGQPQH
TRBJ2-5 | TRBV6-5 | ASSYGPMRTQY
TRBJ1-2 | TRBV2 | ASAGKANYGYT
TRBJ1-3 | TRBV6-5 | ASSITGGTGNTIY
TRBJ2-5 | TRBV2 | ASSVSRGVAETQY
TRBJ2-7 | TRBV18 | ASSAGRTFYEQY
TRBJ1-1 | TRBV10-1 | ASSDRGNTEAF
TRBJ2-1 | TRBV6-5 | ASTPTASSYNEQF
TRBJ2-6 | TRBV9 | ASSVSQGPLT
TRBJ1-2 | TRBV28 | ASSLSPTTNYGYT
TRBJ1-2 | TRBV2 | ASSYGQGPEYGYT
TRBJ2-3 | TRBV24-1 | ATSDLDIWGRTDTQY
TRBJ2-1 | TRBV6-5 | ASSRVFLSYNEQF
TRBJ2-3 | TRBV7-3 | ASSLGLAGSTDTQY
TRBJ2-2 | TRBV10-3 | AISEIAANTGELF
TRBJ1-1 | TRBV30 | AWSLNPYSPEAF